The present entry profiles one T cell receptor (beta chain) with its context. The data were taken from a study of blood T cell repertoires in COVID-19. This CDR3 contains 15 residues. V lost 0 bases and J lost 8, with 14 bases in between. Per germline, CDR1 SGHKS and CDR2 YYEKEE (reference sequence). Clones were read by immunoSEQ multiplex PCR, and TCRdb kept only the in-frame ones, dropping some. The sample includes 50,000 to 80,000 clones, 88% of them seen just once. The chain joins TRBV5-5 to TRBJ2-2; no definite D call. The source of this sequence is a woman aged 55-70 years with COVID-19, enrolled during active disease. What was sequenced was peripheral blood. In DNA form, the CDR3 reads TGTGCCAGCAGCTTGGACTACCCCCTTGTGGGGGAGCTGTTTTTT. Translated, it gives CASSLDYPLVGELFF.